Following are 24 T cell receptor beta chains from one sample sequenced in a study of blood T cell repertoires in COVID-19. Libraries were prepared by immunoSEQ multiplex PCR; TCRdb keeps only in-frame clonotypes and omits some of them. The sample includes fewer than 300,000 clones, approximately 82% seen only once; the top ten take around 3.2%. Input material: peripheral blood. Source of these receptors: a woman younger than 30 with acute or convalescent COVID-19.

This clone was observed a handful of times. This chain uses TRBV19 with TRBJ1-2; 7 bases are shared with TRBD1. The germline CDR1 and CDR2 sequences are LNHDA and SQIVND (reference sequence). V shed 5 bases and J 7 bases; nucleotides not matched to a gene: 7. This CDR3 region has 13 residues. In nucleotides, the CDR3 is TGTGCCAGTAGTTCGACAGGGATAACTGGCTACACCTTC. It specifies CASSSTGITGYTF.

The chain combines TRBV7-9 with TRBJ1-2; D gene ambiguous. Trimming shortened V by 0 bases and J by 2 bases, and 13 bases separated the two germline ends. The CDR3 consists of 16 residues. Germline values: CDR1 SEHNR, CDR2 FQNEAQ (reference sequence). CDR3 sequence (DNA): TGTGCCAGCAGCTTAGCGCTTGACACCAAGAACTATGGCTACACCTTC. Protein product: CASSLALDTKNYGYTF.

The chain employs TRBV7-2 and TRBJ1-2; D is undetermined. The germline V gene encodes CDR1 SGHTA and CDR2 FQGNSA. The CDR3 consists of 15 residues. Trimming removed 6 bases from V and 8 bases from J, with 22 bases in between. CDR3 sequence: CASRKTKEGLLGYTF. The CDR3 coding sequence is TGTGCCAGCAGGAAAACTAAAGAGGGCCTGTTGGGCTACACCTTC.

This chain links TRBV5-1 with TRBJ2-7; TRBD1 aligns across 8 bases. This CDR3 region has 18 residues. V lost 1 base and J lost 2; bases outside the gene matches: 14. Germline V gene sequence: CDR1 SGHRS, CDR2 YFSETQ. CDR3 DNA sequence: TGCGCCAGCAGCTTGAGGCCGCCTACGGGACAGGTCGCCTACGAGCAGTACTTC. Its translation is CASSLRPPTGQVAYEQYF.

This chain connects TRBV6-5 to TRBJ2-1; D gene unclear. CDR3 length: 11 amino acids. Trimming stripped 7 bases from V and 7 bases from J, with 8 bases between. Germline-derived CDR1 and CDR2 are MNHEY and SVGAGI. The CDR3 bases are TGTGCCAGCACACTGGTAAATGAGCAGTTCTTC. Amino acid sequence: CASTLVNEQFF.

This clone was counted only a few times. The rearrangement joins TRBV18 to TRBJ1-1, with TRBD1 identical over 9 bases. Germline CDR1 KGHSH, CDR2 LQKENI. The CDR3 covers 15 residues. V dropped 0 bases and J dropped 10; count of bases not matched to a gene: 9. The CDR3 region is CASSPPGTGMATAFF. The CDR3 nucleotides read TGTGCCAGCTCACCACCAGGGACAGGGATGGCTACAGCTTTCTTT.

This clone came up once. The V gene is TRBV27, the J gene TRBJ2-7; 8 bases line up with TRBD1. The ends lost 5 bases at V and 0 bases at J; junction bases unmatched: 9. The CDR3 is 16 residues long. Germline CDR1 and CDR2: MNHEY and SMNVEV (reference sequence). The CDR3 DNA follows: TGTGCCAGCAGTCCTACAGGGGGTTGGAGCTCCTACGAGCAGTACTTC. It specifies CASSPTGGWSSYEQYF.

The chain carries TRBV10-3 and TRBJ1-4; D is uncertain. This CDR3 region has 13 residues. V lost 5 bases to trimming and J lost 6 bases, with 10 bases between them. Germline loops: CDR1 ENHRY, CDR2 SYGVKD. In DNA, the CDR3 is TGTGCCATCAGTCCGGATGCGGATGAAAAACTGTTTTTT. Amino acid sequence: CAISPDADEKLFF.

Only a few counts were recorded for this clone. This chain joins TRBV6-6 and TRBJ2-7; a weak D match, TRBD2 (5 bases). Per germline, CDR1 MNHNY and CDR2 SVGAGI (reference sequence). This CDR3 has 14 residues. V lost 0 bases, J lost 0 bases, and 6 bases lay in between. The DNA of the CDR3 is TGTGCCAGCAGTTACTCGGGGAGCTCCTACGAGCAGTACTTC. Encoded protein: CASSYSGSSYEQYF.

The chain recombines TRBV5-6 with TRBJ2-1, with 7 bases fitting TRBD1. The CDR3 is 13 amino acids. The germline gives CDR1 SGHDT, CDR2 YYEEEE. The V gene end was trimmed by 4 bases and the J gene end by 8 bases; junction bases not matched to a gene: 6. CDR3 sequence: CASSKRTGDEQFF. CDR3 DNA sequence: TGTGCCAGCAGCAAAAGGACAGGAGATGAGCAGTTCTTC.

The gene calls are TRBV4-2 and TRBJ2-7, with 15 nucleotides matching TRBD2. The CDR3 is made up of 17 amino acids. With V trimmed by 1 base and J by 6 bases, 7 bases remained unmatched. Germline V CDR1 and CDR2: LGHNA, YNFKEQ. This chain's CDR3 is CASSQVRGTSGRSEQYF. The CDR3 coding sequence is TGTGCCAGCAGCCAAGTCCGCGGGACTAGCGGGAGGTCCGAGCAGTACTTC.

The chain has TRBV6-5 and TRBJ2-7; the match to TRBD2 covers 8 bases. The V gene end was trimmed by 6 bases and the J gene end by 6 bases; junction bases not matched to a gene: 13. Germline V gives CDR1 MNHEY, CDR2 SVGAGI. This CDR3 has 15 residues. The CDR3 DNA reads as TGTGCCAGCAGACGGGTCGCGGGAGGATGGGGCGAGCAGTACTTC. It codes for CASRRVAGGWGEQYF.

V usage is TRBV3-1 (or the pseudogene TRBV3-2) and J usage is TRBJ2-6; 10 positions match TRBD1. The CDR3 loop spans 18 amino acids. J lost 0 bases, V lost 1 base, and 3 bases had no gene match. Germline loops: CDR1 LGHDT, CDR2 YNNKEL (reference sequence). CDR3 DNA sequence: TGTGCCAGCAGCCAAGGACAGGGGGCTTTCTCTGGGGCCAACGTCCTGACTTTC. This translates into CASSQGQGAFSGANVLTF.

This rearrangement joins TRBV6-5 to TRBJ1-2, with a possible D match to TRBD1 (6 bases). The V gene lost 6 bases and the J gene lost 2 bases, with 16 bases spanning the gap. The CDR3 spans 15 residues. Per germline, CDR1 MNHEY and CDR2 SVGAGI. The CDR3 sequence: CASSRGIVGNYGYTF. The CDR3, as DNA: TGTGCCAGCAGCAGGGGTATAGTGGGAAACTATGGCTACACCTTC.

For the CDR3, the DNA is TGTGCCAGCAGTGCTAGCGGGAGCACAGATACGCAGTATTTT. Its protein product is CASSASGSTDTQYF. The V gene is TRBV25-1, the J gene TRBJ2-3; 8 bases map to TRBD2. The CDR3 is 14 residues long. Looked up from germline, CDR1 is MGHDK and CDR2 is SYGVNS. V gave up 4 bases and J gave up 0 bases; unmatched junction bases: 0.

This sequence joins TRBV4-1 and TRBJ1-5, with D unclear. V was pared by 3 bases and J by 5 bases, with 17 bases between. Per germline, CDR1 MGHRA and CDR2 YSYEKL. This CDR3 is 16 amino acids long. The CDR3 sequence is CASSHGTEVLDQPQHF. The CDR3 coding sequence is TGCGCCAGCAGCCATGGCACCGAGGTCTTGGATCAGCCCCAGCATTTT.

This chain joins TRBV6-4 and TRBJ1-2, with no clear D. Per the germline V gene, CDR1 is MRHNA and CDR2 is SNTAGT. The CDR3 has 14 residues. V lost 6 bases and J lost 4, with 15 bases in between. CDR3 amino acids: CASSEELAGYGYTF. CDR3 DNA sequence: TGTGCCAGCAGCGAAGAGCTGGCAGGCTATGGCTACACCTTC.

V usage is TRBV6-5 and J usage is TRBJ2-2; tentative D call: TRBD1 (6 bases). The germline V and J ends were trimmed by 6 bases and 3 bases, with 14 bases remaining between them. The CDR3 covers 15 residues. Per germline, CDR1 MNHEY and CDR2 SVGAGI. CDR3 in DNA: TGTGCCAGCAGCCTAACAGGGTTTGACACCGGGGAGCTGTTTTTT. It specifies CASSLTGFDTGELFF.

This chain connects TRBV7-2 to TRBJ2-2; TRBD1 might be the D (6 bases). V lost 6 bases, J lost 3 bases, and 14 bases lay in between. From germline, CDR1 is SGHTA and CDR2 FQGNSA. The CDR3 runs to 15 residues. Written as DNA, the CDR3 is TGTGCCAGCAGTCCCGACAGGACCTACACCGGGGAGCTGTTTTTT. This codes for CASSPDRTYTGELFF.

V gene TRBV5-1 combines with J gene TRBJ2-7, with a possible D match to TRBD2 (6 bases). The germline CDR1 and CDR2 sequences are SGHRS and YFSETQ. V was pared by 4 bases and J by 5 bases, with 10 bases between. The CDR3 sequence is 12 residues long. The CDR3 is CASSEGLNEQYF. The DNA of the CDR3 is TGCGCCAGCAGCGAGGGACTTAACGAGCAGTACTTC.

This rearrangement joins TRBV19 to TRBJ2-7; D is perhaps TRBD1 (5 bases). The CDR3 consists of 16 residues. The ends were cut back, 3 bases at V and 6 bases at J, with 21 bases in the middle. Germline V gives CDR1 LNHDA, CDR2 SQIVND (reference sequence). As DNA, the CDR3 is TGTGCCAGTAGTATCAACCCCCCAGGGTCTCCCTTCGAGCAGTACTTC. It codes for CASSINPPGSPFEQYF.

The J gene is TRBJ2-7, the V gene TRBV27; D uncertain. The CDR3 loop spans 14 amino acids. V lost 2 bases and J lost 0, with 8 bases in between. Germline assignment: CDR1 MNHEY and CDR2 SMNVEV (reference sequence). In DNA form, the CDR3 reads TGTGCCAGCAGTTTACGGCGGAACTCCTACGAGCAGTACTTC. Protein sequence: CASSLRRNSYEQYF.

The chain recombines TRBV4-3 with TRBJ2-7; possible D gene TRBD2, 6 bases. Trimming removed 0 bases from V and 4 bases from J, with 13 bases in between. The CDR3 has 15 amino acids. Germline CDR1 is LGHNA and CDR2 is YSLEER. The CDR3: CASSQDRGWTYEQYF. In DNA, the CDR3 is TGCGCCAGCAGCCAAGATCGGGGGTGGACGTACGAGCAGTACTTC.

The chain employs TRBV6-2 or TRBV6-3 and TRBJ2-7; possible D gene TRBD1, 6 bases. V lost 3 bases, J lost 2 bases, and 11 bases lay in between. Germline V gene data show CDR1 as MNHEY and CDR2 as SVGEGT. CDR3 length: 14 residues. The CDR3 DNA follows: TGTGCCAGCAGTTATACAGGGAACCCCTACGAGCAGTACTTC. Amino acid sequence: CASSYTGNPYEQYF.